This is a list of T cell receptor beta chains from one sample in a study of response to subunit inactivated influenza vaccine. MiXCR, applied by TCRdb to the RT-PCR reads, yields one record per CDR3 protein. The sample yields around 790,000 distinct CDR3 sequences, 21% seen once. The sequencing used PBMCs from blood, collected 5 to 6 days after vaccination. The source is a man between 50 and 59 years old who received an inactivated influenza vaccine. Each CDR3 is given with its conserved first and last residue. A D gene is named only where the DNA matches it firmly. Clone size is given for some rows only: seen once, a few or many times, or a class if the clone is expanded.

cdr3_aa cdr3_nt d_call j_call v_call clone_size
CAISESYRTDTQYF TGTGCCATCAGTGAGTCTTACAGGACAGATACGCAGTATTTT - TRBJ2-3 TRBV10-3 few
CASSKGKGSNEKLFF TGTGCCAGCAGTAAGGGGAAGGGGTCTAATGAAAAACTGTTTTTT - TRBJ1-4 TRBV12-3/TRBV12-4 many
CSVEGSHTDTQYF TGCAGCGTTGAAGGGTCCCACACAGATACGCAGTATTTT - TRBJ2-3 TRBV29-1 few
CASSARSRDRLQETQYF TGTGCCAGCAGTGCACGCTCCCGGGACAGACTTCAAGAGACCCAGTACTTC TRBD1 TRBJ2-5 TRBV28 few
CSAVAYRNEQFF TGCAGTGCCGTAGCGTATCGGAATGAGCAGTTCTTC - TRBJ2-1 TRBV20-1 few
CASSLGGLPFYEQYF TGTGCCAGCAGCTTGGGAGGACTTCCTTTCTACGAGCAGTACTTC - TRBJ2-7 TRBV5-8 -
CASSAPGQGRGEQYF TGTGCCAGCAGTGCCCCGGGACAGGGAAGAGGCGAGCAGTACTTC TRBD1 TRBJ2-7 TRBV28 few
CASSHSDSPIWNEQFF TGTGCCAGCAGCCACTCGGACAGTCCAATTTGGAATGAGCAGTTCTTC - TRBJ2-1 TRBV3-1 -
CASSRNGDPGEQYF TGTGCCAGCAGCCGCAATGGGGATCCGGGGGAGCAGTACTTC - TRBJ2-7 TRBV4-2 -
CASSFRGGWSNQPQHF TGTGCCAGCAGTTTCCGGGGAGGTTGGAGCAATCAGCCCCAGCATTTT - TRBJ1-5 TRBV28 -
CSARDRGGRVARTDTQYF TGCAGTGCTAGAGATCGAGGAGGGCGAGTTGCCCGGACAGATACGCAGTATTTT - TRBJ2-3 TRBV20-1 -
CAWSVRYEQYF TGTGCCTGGAGTGTAAGGTACGAGCAGTACTTC - TRBJ2-7 TRBV30 -
CSGPQPLGSTDTQYF TGCAGTGGTCCCCAACCCCTGGGCAGCACAGATACGCAGTATTTT - TRBJ2-3 TRBV20-1 few
CASSSRVSAGLRSGANVLTF TGTGCCAGCAGCTCTCGTGTGTCGGCAGGGTTAAGGTCTGGGGCCAACGTCCTGACTTTC - TRBJ2-6 TRBV7-3 few
CASRLGAGGYEQYF TGTGCCAGCAGACTTGGGGCAGGGGGCTACGAGCAGTACTTC TRBD1 TRBJ2-7 TRBV12-3/TRBV12-4 -
CASQSGHKTSTDTQYF TGTGCCAGCCAGTCGGGACACAAAACTAGCACAGATACGCAGTATTTT - TRBJ2-3 TRBV6-1 few
CASSYSWTEDLRPYNSPLHF TGTGCCAGCAGTTACTCTTGGACGGAGGATTTACGGCCCTATAATTCACCCCTCCACTTT - TRBJ1-6 TRBV6-2/TRBV6-3 -
CSVEYTATYEQYF TGCAGCGTTGAGTACACCGCCACCTACGAGCAGTACTTC - TRBJ2-7 TRBV29-1 -